This TCR beta chain stems from a study of cytotoxic CD8 clonotypes in ibrutinib-treated CLL. Study at large: The patient breakdown showed more than 9 relapsed/refractory and some 14 treatment-naive cases, with some 18 IGHV unmutated. Findings and caveats of the study: Higher clonality was seen at ibrutinib response and a return toward baseline at progression.

For TCR beta libraries, about 1.9 micrograms of genomic DNA were obtained from cryopreserved PBMCs. This clone was seen a handful of times. Its cognate antigen is unknown. Clones were read by immunoSEQ multiplex PCR, and TCRdb kept only the in-frame ones, dropping some. Of around 60,000 clones listed, over 60% are singletons. The CDR3 has 15 amino acids. Trimming left V 0 bases short and J 2 bases short, with 8 bases between. The germline CDR1 and CDR2 sequences are LNHNV and YYDKDF (reference sequence). The TCR was taken from a human donor with chronic lymphocytic leukemia. The sequenced sample was PBMCs, obtained after 12 months of ibrutinib treatment. The chain recombines TRBV15 with TRBJ2-1, with D perhaps TRBD2 (6 bases). DNA for the CDR3: TGTGCCACCAGCAGAGATGGAGGGACCTACAATGAGCAGTTCTTC. Amino acid sequence: CATSRDGGTYNEQFF.